Below, 30 T cell receptor beta chains from the same sample are listed, as sequenced in a study of T cell responses to AZD1222 COVID-19 vaccine. Some clones are missing from TCRdb's copy, which holds only in-frame ones; the method was immunoSEQ multiplex PCR. Among about 120,000 clones listed, approximately 90% were seen once. This material consisted of peripheral blood, taken on day 0 of AZD1222 vaccination. These receptors originate from an adult in good health.

V gene TRBV29-1 combines with J gene TRBJ2-5; 10 bases align to TRBD2. The CDR3 extends over 15 amino acids. After removal of 6 bases from V and 3 bases from J, the junction contained 10 bases not matched to a gene. Looked up from germline, CDR1 is SQVTM and CDR2 is ANQGSEA. CDR3 protein: CSVSASGGIEETQYF. The CDR3 DNA follows: TGCAGCGTGTCGGCTAGCGGGGGTATAGAAGAGACCCAGTACTTC.

The chain is built from TRBV12-5 and TRBJ1-2; the D is unclear. V lost 1 base and J lost 8, with 11 bases in between. Germline CDR1 and CDR2: LGHNT and FRNRAP. The CDR3 has 13 amino acids. The CDR3 nucleotides read TGTGCTAGTGGTTTGGGACCTAGAGGCGGCTACACCTTC. Its translation: CASGLGPRGGYTF.

J is TRBJ1-1 and V is TRBV14; D is perhaps TRBD1 (5 bases). The V gene's germline CDR1 is SGHDN and CDR2 FVKESK. The CDR3 length is 15 residues. V was clipped by 0 bases and J by 3 bases, with 11 bases between them. The CDR3 region is CASSQDWGGYTEAFF. For the CDR3, the DNA is TGTGCCAGCAGCCAAGATTGGGGGGGGTACACTGAAGCTTTCTTT.

The J gene is TRBJ2-3, the V gene TRBV6-4; D remains unclear. CDR1 MRHNA and CDR2 SNTAGT come from the germline V gene. This CDR3 is built from 14 residues. V was cut by 0 bases and J by 4 bases, with 8 bases left in between. In DNA form, the CDR3 reads TGTGCCAGCAGTGACTCGTCTTCGCCAGATACGCAGTATTTT. This sequence encodes CASSDSSSPDTQYF.

The chain has TRBV13 and TRBJ1-1, with 8 positions matching TRBD1. Germline trimming cut 5 bases from V and 9 bases from J; bases unmatched to any gene: 17. This CDR3 has 16 residues. Germline assignment: CDR1 PRHDT and CDR2 FYEKMQ (reference sequence). CDR3 sequence (DNA): TGTGCCAGCAGCGTAGACAGGGGAGGGCCTGAGGGTAAAGCTTTCTTT. Protein product: CASSVDRGGPEGKAFF.

This chain uses TRBV6-4 with TRBJ2-1; no clear D. The CDR3 spans 13 residues. CDR1 and CDR2 (germline): MRHNA, SNTAGT. V shed 3 bases and J shed 5 bases, with 8 bases lying between them. The CDR3 sequence: CASSESDNNEQFF. In nucleotides, the CDR3 is TGTGCCAGCAGTGAAAGCGACAACAATGAGCAGTTCTTC.

The chain recombines TRBV9 with TRBJ1-2; D is undetermined. Trimming cost V 4 bases and J 8 bases, with 12 bases left between them. CDR1 and CDR2 (germline): SGDLS, YYNGEE. This CDR3 has 12 residues. The CDR3 loop reads CASSPGRGGYTF. The CDR3 nucleotides read TGTGCCAGCAGCCCAGGACGGGGAGGCTACACCTTC.

V gene TRBV5-1 combines with J gene TRBJ2-7; no clear D gene. There are 12 residues in the CDR3. Germline assignment: CDR1 SGHRS and CDR2 YFSETQ. Trimming took off 0 bases at V and 5 bases at J, with 6 bases between the two ends. The CDR3 reads CASSLALDEQYF. CDR3 in DNA: TGCGCCAGCAGCTTGGCCTTGGACGAGCAGTACTTC.

In this sample, this clone turned up once. The chain uses TRBV7-3 and TRBJ2-1; 8 bases agree with TRBD2. The V gene's germline CDR1 is SGHTA and CDR2 FQGTGA. V gave up 1 base and J gave up 4 bases; unmatched junction bases: 6. The CDR3 spans 16 residues. DNA for the CDR3: TGTGCCAGCAGCTTAAACCCCAGCGGGAGTTACAATGAGCAGTTCTTC. It specifies CASSLNPSGSYNEQFF.

V usage is TRBV10-3 and J usage is TRBJ1-6, with 8 bases lining up with TRBD1. Trimming cost V 6 bases and J 5 bases; bases outside gene matches: 6. CDR3 length: 15 amino acids. CDR1 ENHRY and CDR2 SYGVKD come from the germline V gene. CDR3 in amino acids: CAIRDRDRDNSPLHF. Written as DNA, the CDR3 is TGTGCCATCAGGGACAGGGATCGCGATAATTCACCCCTCCACTTT.

About this clone: The sample holds other DNA sequences that translate to the same CDR3. The chain couples TRBV27 to TRBJ2-1; 13 bases map to TRBD2. Germline values: CDR1 MNHEY, CDR2 SMNVEV (reference sequence). The CDR3 extends over 15 amino acids. The junction had 5 bases not matched to a gene; V was cut back by 5 bases and J by 7 bases. CDR3 DNA: TGTGCCAGCAGTCGGACTAGCGGGAGTTTAAATGAGCAGTTCTTC. This translates into CASSRTSGSLNEQFF.

The sample holds one count of this clone. The V and J genes are TRBV28 and TRBJ2-3; D is unresolved. Trimming took off 3 bases at V and 5 bases at J, with 18 bases between the two ends. CDR3 length equals 16 residues. The germline gives CDR1 MDHEN, CDR2 SYDVKM. For the CDR3, the DNA is TGTGCCAGCAGTTTGGGCGGAACTGGCCCGGGAGATACGCAGTATTTT. This gives the protein CASSLGGTGPGDTQYF.

This sequence joins TRBV28 and TRBJ1-5; D unresolved. CDR1 and CDR2 (germline): MDHEN, SYDVKM. The CDR3 is made up of 14 amino acids. V was clipped by 4 bases and J by 7 bases, with 14 bases between them. The DNA for the CDR3 is TGTGCCAGCAGTTCGCACGAAGCGTGGCAGCCCCAGCATTTT. This sequence encodes CASSSHEAWQPQHF.

The chain employs TRBV6-2 or TRBV6-3 and TRBJ2-4, with TRBD2 as a possible D gene (7 bases). V lost 6 bases and J lost 1, with 13 bases in between. This CDR3 has 15 amino acids. Germline V gene sequence: CDR1 MNHEY, CDR2 SVGEGT. CDR3: CASSHREGAKNIQYF. The DNA for the CDR3 is TGTGCCAGCAGCCACAGGGAGGGGGCCAAAAACATTCAGTACTTC.

V is TRBV23-1 and J is TRBJ2-5; tentatively, D is TRBD1 (5 bases). TRBV23-1 is marked as an open reading frame, function uncertain. This CDR3 contains 15 residues. V was trimmed by 4 bases and J by 5 bases, leaving 17 bases between them. The CDR3 region is CASSRQGNLGETQYF. The CDR3 coding sequence is TGCGCCAGCAGTCGTCAGGGTAATTTAGGGGAGACCCAGTACTTC.

This chain uses TRBV7-9 with TRBJ1-2; 7 bases match TRBD1. Trimming removed 2 bases from V and 4 bases from J; junction bases left unmatched: 13. The CDR3 is 17 amino acids. Germline values: CDR1 SEHNR, CDR2 FQNEAQ (reference sequence). For the CDR3, the DNA is TGTGCCAGCAGCTTATCCAAGACAGGGCCCCAAATCTATGGCTACACCTTC. It yields the protein CASSLSKTGPQIYGYTF.

The chain is built from TRBV28 and TRBJ1-4; D is possibly TRBD1 (5 bases). The CDR3 consists of 19 residues. From germline, CDR1 is MDHEN and CDR2 SYDVKM. V gave up 2 bases and J gave up 4 bases, with 23 bases separating them. The CDR3 spells CASSLRRDSGPQINEKLFF. CDR3 sequence (DNA): TGTGCCAGCAGTTTAAGGCGGGACTCAGGTCCACAGATTAATGAAAAACTGTTTTTT.

The gene calls are TRBV29-1 and TRBJ2-1, with D maybe TRBD2 (6 bases). The CDR3 sequence is 18 residues long. Germline V gene sequence: CDR1 SQVTM, CDR2 ANQGSEA. V shed 0 bases and J shed 4 bases, with 22 bases lying between them. CDR3 amino acids: CSVEDFLLPGSTYNEQFF. CDR3 in DNA: TGCAGCGTTGAAGATTTCCTGCTTCCCGGGAGCACTTACAATGAGCAGTTCTTC.

The rearrangement uses TRBV4-1 and TRBJ2-5, with no clear D. V was cut by 0 bases and J by 2 bases, with 13 bases left in between. The CDR3 is 16 amino acids. CDR1 is MGHRA, CDR2 YSYEKL, per germline. The CDR3 region is CASSQEGGVDQETQYF. Written as DNA, the CDR3 is TGCGCCAGCAGCCAAGAAGGTGGAGTAGATCAAGAGACCCAGTACTTC.

CDR3 protein: CASRLGRPWGTDTQYF. The CDR3 coding sequence is TGTGCCAGCAGACTAGGGCGACCGTGGGGCACAGATACGCAGTATTTT. J is TRBJ2-3 and V is TRBV28, with a possible D match to TRBD2 (5 bases). Germline assignment: CDR1 MDHEN and CDR2 SYDVKM. The CDR3 is made up of 16 amino acids. The germline V and J ends were trimmed by 6 bases and 1 base, with 17 bases remaining between them.

This clone was counted once. The chain recombines TRBV28 with TRBJ2-7; TRBD1 is a possible D gene (7 bases). Germline loops: CDR1 MDHEN, CDR2 SYDVKM. This CDR3 has 15 residues. V was shortened by 5 bases and J by 1 base, with 15 bases between the two germline ends. DNA for the CDR3: TGTGCCAGCAGTCCAGTGGCAGGGGGGTCCTACGAGCAGTACTTC. Protein sequence: CASSPVAGGSYEQYF.

The rearrangement links TRBV27 to TRBJ2-3; 11 bases line up with TRBD1. The V segment lost 5 bases and the J segment 1 base; nucleotides outside the gene matches: 5. Germline V CDR1 and CDR2: MNHEY, SMNVEV (reference sequence). This CDR3 is built from 16 residues. This CDR3 is CASSPRTGGGTDTQYF. The CDR3 DNA reads as TGTGCCAGCAGTCCACGGACAGGGGGCGGCACAGATACGCAGTATTTT.

The V call is TRBV7-2, the J call TRBJ2-3; possible D gene TRBD2, 6 bases. V was trimmed by 2 bases and J by 7 bases, leaving 19 bases between them. Germline V gene data show CDR1 as SGHTA and CDR2 as FQGNSA. The length of the CDR3 is 16 residues. The CDR3 loop reads CASSLKWGGEGYTQYF. CDR3 bases: TGTGCCAGCAGCTTAAAGTGGGGCGGGGAAGGGTATACGCAGTATTTT.

The rearrangement joins TRBV7-6 to TRBJ2-7; 14 nucleotides line up with TRBD2. The CDR3 extends over 17 amino acids. Germline loops: CDR1 SGHVS, CDR2 FNYEAQ. V was clipped by 2 bases and J by 4 bases; unmatched bases: 7. In DNA form, the CDR3 reads TGTGCCAGCAGCTTAAGACTAGCGGGAGGGCCAGGATACGAGCAGTACTTC. Its translation is CASSLRLAGGPGYEQYF.

The count of this clone is one. CDR3 amino acids: CTSSLQDDPNYGYTF. The CDR3 region has the DNA TGCACCAGCAGCCTACAGGACGACCCTAACTATGGCTACACCTTC. The chain has TRBV1 and TRBJ1-2; the table's D call TRBD1 went unverified against the DNA. TRBV1 is described as a pseudogene. This CDR3 has 15 residues.

V gene TRBV10-2 combines with J gene TRBJ1-5, with no clear D. Trimming stripped 4 bases from V and 1 base from J, with 8 bases between. This CDR3 spans 14 amino acids. Per germline, CDR1 WSHSY and CDR2 SAAADI. The CDR3 is CASSGGGSNQPQHF. DNA of the CDR3: TGCGCCAGCAGTGGGGGAGGGAGCAATCAGCCCCAGCATTTT.

The chain is built from TRBV30 and TRBJ1-5; TRBD1 aligns across 8 bases. Germline V lookup: CDR1 GTSNPN, CDR2 SVGIG (reference sequence). CDR3 size: 17 residues. V was pared by 0 bases and J by 6 bases, with 13 bases of the junction left unmatched. The CDR3: CAWSVGDRISWSQPQHF. The CDR3 nucleotides read TGTGCCTGGAGTGTTGGGGACAGGATATCTTGGAGTCAGCCCCAGCATTTT.

This chain joins TRBV28 and TRBJ1-1; D possibly corresponds to TRBD1 (6 bases). The germline V and J ends were trimmed by 3 bases and 1 base, with 15 bases remaining between them. Germline V lookup: CDR1 MDHEN, CDR2 SYDVKM. The CDR3 spans 16 residues. The CDR3 region is CASSFSRTASNTEAFF. The CDR3 region has the DNA TGTGCCAGCAGTTTCAGCCGGACAGCATCGAACACTGAAGCTTTCTTT.

V usage is TRBV28 and J usage is TRBJ2-1; 7 nucleotides align to TRBD1. V shed 3 bases and J 8 bases; nucleotides not matched to a gene: 7. The CDR3 runs 14 residues. CDR1 is MDHEN, CDR2 SYDVKM, per germline. CDR3: CASSFPGTAHEQFF. In nucleotides, the CDR3 is TGTGCCAGCAGTTTCCCCGGGACAGCTCATGAGCAGTTCTTC.

This clone has a single count. The CDR3 is CASSLVDRGYNEQFF. The CDR3 DNA is TGTGCCAGCAGCTTAGTTGACAGGGGCTACAATGAGCAGTTCTTC. This chain joins TRBV7-2 and TRBJ2-1; TRBD1 agrees at 8 bases. The junction had 2 bases not matched to a gene; V was cut back by 1 base and J by 3 bases. Germline V gene data show CDR1 as SGHTA and CDR2 as FQGNSA. CDR3 length: 15 residues.